These 29 T cell receptor beta chains originate from one sample sequenced in a study of cytomegalovirus exposure and HLA in healthy donors. The study ran its PCR with 60 Vbeta and 13 Jbeta primers. This table comes from immunoSEQ multiplex PCR, and its TCRdb copy is limited to in-frame clones, with some not included. The sample has some 90,000 clones; 80% to 85% are singletons. Sequenced sample: PBMCs. The source is a man aged 35-49 years in good health and CMV-seronegative.

This chain links TRBV7-9 with TRBJ1-4; 10 bases fit TRBD1. Germline V CDR1 and CDR2: SEHNR, FQNEAQ (reference sequence). The CDR3 is 15 residues long. V gave up 1 base and J gave up 8 bases; unmatched junction bases: 4. The CDR3, as DNA: TGTGCCAGCAGCTTAGTTGGGACAGGGGTCGAAAAACTGTTTTTT. Encoded protein: CASSLVGTGVEKLFF. Drawing the rest from reference TRBV7-9 and TRBJ1-4, the complete variable domain is DTGVSQNPRHKITKRGQNVTFRCDPISEHNRLYWYRQTLGQGPEFLTYFQNEAQLEKSRLLSDRFSAERPKGSFSTLEIQRTEQGDSAMYLCASSLVGTGVEKLFFGSGTQLSVL.

The chain has TRBV25-1 and TRBJ2-1; D may be TRBD1 (5 bases). V was pared by 5 bases and J by 2 bases, with 10 bases between. Germline V gives CDR1 MGHDK, CDR2 SYGVNS. CDR3 size: 14 residues. The CDR3 region is CASSNRPPYNEQFF. The CDR3 DNA follows: TGTGCCAGCAGTAACAGGCCGCCCTACAATGAGCAGTTCTTC.

The CDR3 sequence: CASSLIGEKLFF. Written as DNA, the CDR3 is TGTGCCAGCAGTTTAATCGGTGAAAAACTGTTTTTT. The chain carries TRBV27 and TRBJ1-4, with unresolved D. The V end was cut by 2 bases, the J end by 7 bases, with 5 bases between. Germline CDR1 is MNHEY and CDR2 is SMNVEV (reference sequence). The CDR3 consists of 12 residues.

The chain uses TRBV19 and TRBJ2-5, with 8 positions matching TRBD2. CDR3 length: 15 amino acids. Looked up from germline, CDR1 is LNHDA and CDR2 is SQIVND (reference sequence). V gave up 1 base and J gave up 2 bases; unmatched junction bases: 3. The CDR3 is CASSIAGGRQETQYF. The CDR3 nucleotides read TGTGCCAGTAGTATAGCGGGGGGGCGTCAAGAGACCCAGTACTTC.

This chain joins TRBV29-1 and TRBJ2-1, with 10 bases matching TRBD2. Per germline, CDR1 SQVTM and CDR2 ANQGSEA. J lost 9 bases, V lost 8 bases, and 10 bases had no gene match. This CDR3 has 13 amino acids. The CDR3 DNA sequence: TGCAGCCCCCGAACTAGCGGGGAGGGTGAGCAGTTCTTC. Amino acids: CSPRTSGEGEQFF.

The rearrangement links TRBV11-3 to TRBJ1-2, with TRBD1 matching over 9 bases. The CDR3 covers 16 residues. With 6 bases clipped from V and 1 base from J, the junction kept 9 bases outside the gene matches. Germline V CDR1 and CDR2: SGHNT, YENEEA. The CDR3: CASRCRDRENNYGYTF. The DNA of the CDR3 is TGTGCCAGCAGATGCCGGGACAGGGAAAATAACTATGGCTACACCTTC.

This chain connects TRBV7-2 to TRBJ1-5; D unclear. The CDR3 covers 16 residues. V lost 1 base to trimming and J lost 0 bases, with 10 bases between them. Germline assignment: CDR1 SGHTA and CDR2 FQGNSA. This CDR3 is CASSLVSGNSNQPQHF. Here the CDR3 DNA reads TGTGCCAGCAGCTTAGTAAGCGGGAATAGCAATCAGCCCCAGCATTTT.

This sequence joins TRBV28 and TRBJ1-1; 9 nucleotides agree with TRBD1. V was clipped by 4 bases and J by 10 bases; unmatched bases: 10. Germline CDR1 reads MDHEN; CDR2 reads SYDVKM. CDR3 length: 14 amino acids. CDR3 protein: CASSSTGQGISAFF. For the CDR3, the DNA is TGTGCCAGCAGTTCGACGGGACAGGGAATCTCAGCTTTCTTT.

Here the CDR3 DNA reads TGTGCCAGTAGTATCCAGGGGGCTCTGAGAGACACCATATATTTT. Amino acid sequence: CASSIQGALRDTIYF. This sequence joins TRBV19 and TRBJ1-3, with 8 bases identical to TRBD1. The J segment lost 8 bases and the V segment lost 3 bases, leaving 9 bases of the junction unmatched. Per the germline V gene, CDR1 is LNHDA and CDR2 is SQIVND (reference sequence). The CDR3 spans 15 residues.

J is TRBJ2-3 and V is TRBV27; 7 nucleotides align to TRBD1. This CDR3 spans 15 amino acids. Germline loops: CDR1 MNHEY, CDR2 SMNVEV (reference sequence). With 1 base clipped from V and 2 bases from J, the junction kept 3 bases outside the gene matches. In DNA, the CDR3 is TGTGCCAGCAGTTTATACGAGGGGGCCACAGATACGCAGTATTTT. Translated: CASSLYEGATDTQYF.

The genes are TRBV6-1 and TRBJ1-6, with 7 bases matching TRBD1. CDR3 length: 13 residues. Losses at the gene ends were 7 bases for V and 10 bases for J; bases not matched to a gene: 7. Per the germline V gene, CDR1 is MNHNS and CDR2 is SASEGT. The DNA for the CDR3 is TGTGCCAGCAAAAACAGGGGCGGATCACCCCTCCACTTT. It is translated as CASKNRGGSPLHF.

The chain links TRBV5-1 to TRBJ2-2; D unresolved. The CDR3 is 13 amino acids. The germline V and J ends were trimmed by 3 bases and 4 bases, with 7 bases remaining between them. Germline V gives CDR1 SGHRS, CDR2 YFSETQ. CDR3 in amino acids: CASSSRITGELFF. The CDR3 DNA reads as TGCGCCAGCAGCTCGCGTATCACCGGGGAGCTGTTTTTT.

This clone was recorded only once. The rearrangement joins TRBV5-4 to TRBJ1-6, with 10 bases identical to TRBD1. The junction had 12 bases not matched to a gene; V was cut back by 5 bases and J by 7 bases. Germline assignment: CDR1 SGHNT and CDR2 YYREEE (reference sequence). The CDR3 has 17 residues. CDR3 amino acids: CASRFLLDRGMNSPLHF. CDR3 sequence (DNA): TGTGCCAGCAGATTCCTGCTGGACAGGGGGATGAATTCACCCCTCCACTTT. Full variable domain (rest looked up from reference TRBV5-4 and TRBJ1-6): ETGVTQSPTHLIKTRGQQVTLRCSSQSGHNTVSWYQQALGQGPQFIFQYYREEENGRGNFPPRFSGLQFPNYSSELNVNALELDDSALYLCASRFLLDRGMNSPLHFGNGTRLTVT.

The genes are TRBV6-6 and TRBJ2-5; 10 nucleotides line up with TRBD2. With V trimmed by 4 bases and J by 5 bases, 4 bases remained unmatched. The CDR3 spans 14 residues. CDR1 is MNHNY and CDR2 is SVGAGI in the germline V gene (reference sequence). CDR3: CASSSAGGQETQYF. DNA of the CDR3: TGTGCCAGCAGTTCAGCGGGGGGGCAGGAGACCCAGTACTTC.

The chain links TRBV6-5 to TRBJ1-4, with 7 nucleotides matching TRBD1. Germline-derived CDR1 and CDR2 are MNHEY and SVGAGI. CDR3 length: 14 amino acids. With 7 bases clipped from V and 4 bases from J, the junction kept 6 bases outside the gene matches. In DNA, the CDR3 is TGTGCCAGCATGAGGGGACAGAGTAATGAAAAACTGTTTTTT. It translates to CASMRGQSNEKLFF.

The chain employs TRBV10-3 and TRBJ1-6; a possible D gene is TRBD1 (5 bases). Germline V lookup: CDR1 ENHRY, CDR2 SYGVKD. V gave up 7 bases and J gave up 9 bases, with 13 bases separating them. The CDR3 is 13 residues long. The CDR3 nucleotides are TGTGCCATCAAATCCAGGGTAAGTTCACCCCTCCACTTT. It codes for CAIKSRVSSPLHF.

CDR3 sequence reads: CASGPTVAHEQFF. For the CDR3, the DNA is TGTGCTAGTGGCCCGACAGTTGCTCATGAGCAGTTCTTC. The V and J genes are TRBV12-5 and TRBJ2-1; TRBD1 might be the D (5 bases). Trimming took off 6 bases at V and 8 bases at J, with 14 bases between the two ends. This CDR3 region has 13 residues. The germline CDR1 and CDR2 sequences are LGHNT and FRNRAP.

The V and J genes are TRBV30 and TRBJ2-5, with 8 bases identical to TRBD1. The CDR3 covers 15 residues. Per the germline V gene, CDR1 is GTSNPN and CDR2 is SVGIG (reference sequence). V lost 5 bases and J lost 5; bases outside the gene matches: 13. CDR3 nucleotides: TGTGCCTGGGTCAGGACAGGGCGTAATGGGGAGACCCAGTACTTC. Protein: CAWVRTGRNGETQYF. The full variable domain, completed using reference TRBV30 and TRBJ2-5, is SQTIHQWPATLVQPVGSPLSLECTVEGTSNPNLYWYRQAAGRGLQLLFYSVGIGQISSEVPQNLSASRPQDRQFILSSKKLLLSDSGFYLCAWVRTGRNGETQYFGPGTRLLVL.

V and J are TRBV7-9 and TRBJ1-1, with D unresolved. The V end lost 6 bases, the J end lost 0 bases, and 11 bases lay between the germline ends. The CDR3 contains 14 residues. CDR1 and CDR2 from the germline V gene are SEHNR and FQNEAQ (reference sequence). The CDR3 DNA reads TGTGCCAGCAGTCACATCTCCATGAACACTGAAGCTTTCTTT. Its protein product is CASSHISMNTEAFF.

The V call is TRBV7-9, the J call TRBJ2-7; tentatively, D is TRBD1 (6 bases). V was shortened by 5 bases and J by 3 bases, with 20 bases between the two germline ends. From germline, CDR1 is SEHNR and CDR2 FQNEAQ (reference sequence). The CDR3 runs 16 residues. DNA for the CDR3: TGTGCCAGCAGCCCAGGGACAAGCTTGTCATTCTACGAGCAGTACTTC. Protein sequence: CASSPGTSLSFYEQYF.

The V and J genes are TRBV9 and TRBJ2-3, with a weak D call TRBD1 (6 bases). The CDR3 has 16 residues. Germline CDR1 reads SGDLS; CDR2 reads YYNGEE. The V and J ends lost 0 bases and 0 bases respectively, with 11 bases between them. CDR3 bases: TGTGCCAGCAGCGTAGCTGACAGGCCTAGCACAGATACGCAGTATTTT. This codes for CASSVADRPSTDTQYF.

V is TRBV28 and J is TRBJ2-2; the match to TRBD2 covers 10 bases. Germline CDR1 reads MDHEN; CDR2 reads SYDVKM. Trimming took 7 bases from V and 7 from J; bases not matched to a gene: 9. This CDR3 comprises 15 residues. CDR3 nucleotides: TGTGCCAGCAAGGTAGCGGGGGGCCGAGGCGGGGAGCTGTTTTTT. Translated, it gives CASKVAGGRGGELFF. The entire variable domain, with the rest obtained from reference TRBV28 and TRBJ2-2, is as follows: DVKVTQSSRYLVKRTGEKVFLECVQDMDHENMFWYRQDPGLGLRLIYFSYDVKMKEKGDIPEGYSVSREKKERFSLILESASTNQTSMYLCASKVAGGRGGELFFGEGSRLTVL.

V is TRBV29-1 and J is TRBJ2-5; D is unclear. The CDR3 has 13 amino acids. Trimming removed 6 bases from V and 5 bases from J, with 16 bases in between. Germline V CDR1 and CDR2: SQVTM, ANQGSEA. The CDR3 DNA is TGCAGCGTCCCGTCCGGGTCCCGGGAGACCCAGTACTTC. Translation gives CSVPSGSRETQYF.

The rearrangement links TRBV19 to TRBJ2-7; 10 positions agree with TRBD1. V dropped 5 bases and J dropped 2; count of bases not matched to a gene: 6. Germline lookup yields CDR1 LNHDA and CDR2 SQIVND (reference sequence). The CDR3 runs to 15 residues. As DNA, the CDR3 is TGTGCCAGTAGTCGGGGACAGGGGCCACCCTACGAGCAGTACTTC. Translated, it gives CASSRGQGPPYEQYF.

V gene TRBV13 combines with J gene TRBJ2-2, with 15 bases fitting TRBD2. CDR3 length: 17 amino acids. CDR1 and CDR2 from the germline V gene are PRHDT and FYEKMQ (reference sequence). The junction had 6 bases not matched to a gene; V was cut back by 5 bases and J by 5 bases. The CDR3 loop reads CASSRGLAGGLTGELFF. The CDR3 DNA sequence: TGTGCCAGCAGCAGGGGACTAGCGGGGGGTCTGACCGGGGAGCTGTTTTTT. The whole variable domain, filled in from reference TRBV13 and TRBJ2-2, reads AAGVIQSPRHLIKEKRETATLKCYPIPRHDTVYWYQQGPGQDPQFLISFYEKMQSDKGSIPDRFSAQQFSDYHSELNMSSLELGDSALYFCASSRGLAGGLTGELFFGEGSRLTVL.

The V call is TRBV18, the J call TRBJ1-3; D perhaps matches TRBD1 (5 bases). The V and J ends lost 2 bases and 3 bases respectively, with 11 bases between them. Germline CDR1 KGHSH, CDR2 LQKENI. The CDR3 totals 15 residues. CDR3 sequence reads: CASSPGPGNGNTIYF. The CDR3 DNA reads TGTGCCAGCTCACCAGGCCCAGGGAATGGAAACACCATATATTTT.

The chain is built from TRBV7-9 and TRBJ2-1; 7 bases agree with TRBD2. The CDR3 length is 16 residues. Germline CDR1 is SEHNR and CDR2 is FQNEAQ (reference sequence). Trimming removed 5 bases from V and 3 bases from J; junction bases left unmatched: 10. This CDR3 reads CASSPREGRDYNEQFF. In nucleotides, the CDR3 is TGTGCCAGCAGCCCTAGGGAGGGGCGGGACTACAATGAGCAGTTCTTC.

This sequence joins TRBV7-9 and TRBJ2-7, with 7 bases that match TRBD1. The CDR3 consists of 15 residues. V was pared by 1 base and J by 0 bases, with 3 bases of the junction left unmatched. Looked up from germline, CDR1 is SEHNR and CDR2 is FQNEAQ (reference sequence). The CDR3 sequence: CASSLVGGGSYEQYF. For the CDR3, the DNA is TGTGCCAGCAGCTTAGTAGGGGGCGGCTCCTACGAGCAGTACTTC.

This clone has a handful of counts. The V and J genes are TRBV4-1 and TRBJ1-6, with D tentatively TRBD1 (5 bases). CDR3 size: 18 residues. V was trimmed by 3 bases and J by 0 bases, leaving 15 bases between them. Germline CDR1 reads MGHRA; CDR2 reads YSYEKL. CDR3 region: CASSHLRQYSSYNSPLHF. The DNA for the CDR3 is TGCGCCAGCAGCCATTTACGACAGTATAGCTCCTATAATTCACCCCTCCACTTT.